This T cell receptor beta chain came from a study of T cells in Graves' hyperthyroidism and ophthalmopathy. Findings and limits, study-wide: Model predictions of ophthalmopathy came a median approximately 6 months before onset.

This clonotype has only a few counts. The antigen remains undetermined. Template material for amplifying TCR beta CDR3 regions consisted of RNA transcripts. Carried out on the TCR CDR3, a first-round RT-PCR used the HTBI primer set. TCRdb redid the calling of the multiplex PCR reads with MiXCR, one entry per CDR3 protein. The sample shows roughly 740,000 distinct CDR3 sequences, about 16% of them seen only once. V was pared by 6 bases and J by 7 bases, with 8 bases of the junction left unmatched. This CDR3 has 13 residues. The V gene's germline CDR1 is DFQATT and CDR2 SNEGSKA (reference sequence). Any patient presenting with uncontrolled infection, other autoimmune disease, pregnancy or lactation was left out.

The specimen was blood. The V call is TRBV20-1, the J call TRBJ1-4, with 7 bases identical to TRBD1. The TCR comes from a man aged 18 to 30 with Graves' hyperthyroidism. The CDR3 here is CSAYGRGGEKLFF. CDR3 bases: TGCAGTGCCTACGGCAGGGGGGGTGAAAAACTGTTTTTT.